The clone carrying this T cell receptor beta chain has only a few counts. The antigen is undetermined. This sample is drawn from a study of response to subunit inactivated influenza vaccine. Findings and caveats of the study: The authors suggested that every seasonal influenza vaccination recruits few new T cells.

The germline CDR1 and CDR2 sequences are ENHRY and SYGVKD. This CDR3 is 16 amino acids long. Trimming stripped 4 bases from V and 1 base from J, with 14 bases between. TCRdb itself ran the RT-PCR reads through MiXCR, one entry per CDR3 protein. Altogether 560,000 or so distinct CDR3 sequences are present, around 8% being singletons, with the ten largest covering 13%. Material: PBMCs from blood, obtained around 25 months after vaccination. The genes are TRBV10-3 and TRBJ2-1; unclear D gene. The sequence was collected from a man in his fifties or sixties who received an inactivated influenza vaccine. The CDR3 nucleotides read TGTGCCATCAGTGGCCGGGCGGTTTGGTCCTACAATGAGCAGTTCTTC. It is translated as CAISGRAVWSYNEQFF.